These T cell receptor beta chains were read from a single sample in a study of shared clonotypes between healthy human individuals. Here immunoSEQ multiplex PCR was the method, and the copy in TCRdb shows in-frame clones only, minus some. The profile shows hundreds of thousands of clones, 90% to 95% of them singletons. The specimen sequenced was naive CD8+ T cells sorted from blood. The receptors come from a man aged 30 to 45 in good health. Each CDR3 is given with its conserved first and last residue. The order of the fields is J gene, V gene, CDR3 protein.

j_call: TRBJ2-5; v_call: TRBV7-9; cdr3_aa: CASSSIPQGKETQYF
j_call: TRBJ2-2; v_call: TRBV7-9; cdr3_aa: CASRPTGRDTGELFF
j_call: TRBJ2-1; v_call: TRBV5-4; cdr3_aa: CASSFAGAPYNEQFF
j_call: TRBJ2-5; v_call: TRBV28; cdr3_aa: CASSSSGSQETQYF
j_call: TRBJ1-2; v_call: TRBV5-6; cdr3_aa: CASSPTRGYNYGYTF
j_call: TRBJ2-7; v_call: TRBV7-2; cdr3_aa: CASSPTGGNGILSSYEQYF
j_call: TRBJ2-7; v_call: TRBV7-9; cdr3_aa: CASSRTDSYEQYF
j_call: TRBJ2-1; v_call: TRBV19; cdr3_aa: CASSIGSGGAYNEQFF
j_call: TRBJ2-5; v_call: TRBV11-2; cdr3_aa: CASRESRDRVGGETQYF
j_call: TRBJ2-3; v_call: TRBV2; cdr3_aa: CASSEAPGQGSDTQYF
j_call: TRBJ1-2; v_call: TRBV4-1; cdr3_aa: CASSQGQGYGYTF
j_call: TRBJ1-2; v_call: TRBV27; cdr3_aa: CASSSYRDDYGYTF
j_call: TRBJ2-1; v_call: TRBV14; cdr3_aa: CASSQDSGRRSYNEQFF
j_call: TRBJ2-7; v_call: TRBV10-3; cdr3_aa: CAISGLAGVYEQYF
j_call: TRBJ2-7; v_call: TRBV7-9; cdr3_aa: CASSLDRDESSYEQYF
j_call: TRBJ2-7; v_call: TRBV28; cdr3_aa: CASSTPPLSEREDPYEQYF
j_call: TRBJ1-5; v_call: TRBV27; cdr3_aa: CASSLSVYSNQPQHF
j_call: TRBJ1-5; v_call: TRBV19; cdr3_aa: CASRHAHSDGFNQPQHF
j_call: TRBJ2-1; v_call: TRBV28; cdr3_aa: CASSSPGYEQFF
j_call: TRBJ2-7; v_call: TRBV19; cdr3_aa: CASSYRQGWSYEQYF
j_call: TRBJ2-1; v_call: TRBV7-9; cdr3_aa: CASSWVLRDAYNEQFF
j_call: TRBJ2-2; v_call: TRBV7-9; cdr3_aa: CASSKPGQGRRELFF
j_call: TRBJ2-7; v_call: TRBV15; cdr3_aa: CATSRDRGAYEQYF
j_call: TRBJ2-1; v_call: TRBV19; cdr3_aa: CASSPGPYNEQFF
j_call: TRBJ1-1; v_call: TRBV4-1; cdr3_aa: CASSQVGQVEAFF
j_call: TRBJ2-1; v_call: TRBV4-3; cdr3_aa: CASSQAPVTYNEQFF
j_call: TRBJ1-2; v_call: TRBV28; cdr3_aa: CASNILGRGDYGYTF
j_call: TRBJ2-2; v_call: TRBV15; cdr3_aa: CATGITVGDTGELFF
j_call: TRBJ2-7; v_call: TRBV18; cdr3_aa: CASSPHRYEQYF
j_call: TRBJ2-7; v_call: TRBV5-4; cdr3_aa: CASSLGTSGLGEQYF
j_call: TRBJ2-1; v_call: TRBV5-6; cdr3_aa: CASSLGTGGKYNEQFF
j_call: TRBJ2-5; v_call: TRBV4-1; cdr3_aa: CASSQDPGAQETQYF
j_call: TRBJ2-7; v_call: TRBV28; cdr3_aa: CASSDVSYEQYF
j_call: TRBJ1-1; v_call: TRBV5-1; cdr3_aa: CASSLAGTVNTEAFF
j_call: TRBJ2-1; v_call: TRBV10-2; cdr3_aa: CASSESVVSSYNEQFF
j_call: TRBJ1-4; v_call: TRBV7-9; cdr3_aa: CASSSGPGEKLFF
j_call: TRBJ2-7; v_call: TRBV2; cdr3_aa: CASSEPYWESSYEQYF
j_call: TRBJ1-1; v_call: TRBV10-1; cdr3_aa: CASSESWARNTEAFF
j_call: TRBJ2-3; v_call: TRBV27; cdr3_aa: CASSTGGWLDTQYF
j_call: TRBJ2-7; v_call: TRBV7-3; cdr3_aa: CASSLSGSRYEQYF
j_call: TRBJ2-1; v_call: TRBV7-9; cdr3_aa: CASSPLAGLARNEQFF
j_call: TRBJ2-5; v_call: TRBV2; cdr3_aa: CASRGTSGRETQYF
j_call: TRBJ2-3; v_call: TRBV18; cdr3_aa: CASSPPPSTDTQYF
j_call: TRBJ2-7; v_call: TRBV4-1; cdr3_aa: CASSHRTGTYEQYF
j_call: TRBJ2-7; v_call: TRBV29-1; cdr3_aa: CSVQGSGTSGYEQYF
j_call: TRBJ1-5; v_call: TRBV23-1; cdr3_aa: CAGRTTGTDQPQHF
j_call: TRBJ1-4; v_call: TRBV7-8; cdr3_aa: CASSLGTVLQNEKLFF
j_call: TRBJ1-2; v_call: TRBV5-1; cdr3_aa: CASSLSGTGNYGYTF
j_call: TRBJ2-7; v_call: TRBV29-1; cdr3_aa: CSVEYRTSRSYEQYF
j_call: TRBJ2-7; v_call: TRBV7-2; cdr3_aa: CASSYLSGIEQYF